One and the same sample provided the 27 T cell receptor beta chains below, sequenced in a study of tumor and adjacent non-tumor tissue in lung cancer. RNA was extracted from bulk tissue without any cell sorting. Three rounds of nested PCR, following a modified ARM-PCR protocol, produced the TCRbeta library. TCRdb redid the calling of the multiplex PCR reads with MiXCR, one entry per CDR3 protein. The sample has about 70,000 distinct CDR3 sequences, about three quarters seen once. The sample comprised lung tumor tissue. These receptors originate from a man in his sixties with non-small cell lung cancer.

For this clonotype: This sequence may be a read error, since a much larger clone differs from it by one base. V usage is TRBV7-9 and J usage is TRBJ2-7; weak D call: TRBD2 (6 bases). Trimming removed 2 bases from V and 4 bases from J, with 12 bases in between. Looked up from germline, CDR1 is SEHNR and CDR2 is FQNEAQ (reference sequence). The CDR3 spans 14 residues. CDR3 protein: CASSLTSWRYEQYF. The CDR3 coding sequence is TGTGCCAGCAGCTTAACTAGCTGGAGGTACGAGCAGTACTTC.

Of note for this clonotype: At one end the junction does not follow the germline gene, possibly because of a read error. This CDR3 is CSARVGVWADTHYF. In nucleotides, the CDR3 is TGCAGTGCTAGGGTTGGGGTGTGGGCGGACACGCACTATTTT. V is TRBV20-1 and J is TRBJ2-3; TRBD1 is a possible D gene (5 bases). Per the germline V gene, CDR1 is DFQATT and CDR2 is SNEGSKA (reference sequence). CDR3 size: 14 residues.

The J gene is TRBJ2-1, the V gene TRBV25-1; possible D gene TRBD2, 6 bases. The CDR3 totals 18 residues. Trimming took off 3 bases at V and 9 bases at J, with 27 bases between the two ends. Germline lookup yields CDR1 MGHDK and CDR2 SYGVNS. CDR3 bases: TGTGCCAGCAGTGATAGTCTTGAGGGAGGTACGTCCGGGGGTGAGCAGTTCTTC. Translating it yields CASSDSLEGGTSGGEQFF.

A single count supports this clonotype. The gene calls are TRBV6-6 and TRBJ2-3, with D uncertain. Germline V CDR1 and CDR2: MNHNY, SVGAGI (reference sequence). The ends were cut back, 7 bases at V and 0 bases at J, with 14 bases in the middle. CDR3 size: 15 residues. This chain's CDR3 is CASKGTDTSTDTQYF. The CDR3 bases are TGTGCCAGCAAGGGTACAGATACTAGCACAGATACGCAGTATTTT.

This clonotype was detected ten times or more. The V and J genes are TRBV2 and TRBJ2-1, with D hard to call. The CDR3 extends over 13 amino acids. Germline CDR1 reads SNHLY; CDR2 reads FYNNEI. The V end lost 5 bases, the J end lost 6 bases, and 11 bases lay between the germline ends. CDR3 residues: CASSLGLGNEQFF. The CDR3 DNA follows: TGTGCCAGCAGTCTTGGGTTGGGCAATGAGCAGTTCTTC.

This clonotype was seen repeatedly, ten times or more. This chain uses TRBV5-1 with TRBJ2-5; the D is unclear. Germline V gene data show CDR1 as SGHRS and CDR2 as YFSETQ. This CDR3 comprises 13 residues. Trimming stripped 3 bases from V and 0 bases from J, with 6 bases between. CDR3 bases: TGCGCCAGCAGCTCACTGTACCAAGAGACCCAGTACTTC. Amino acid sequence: CASSSLYQETQYF.

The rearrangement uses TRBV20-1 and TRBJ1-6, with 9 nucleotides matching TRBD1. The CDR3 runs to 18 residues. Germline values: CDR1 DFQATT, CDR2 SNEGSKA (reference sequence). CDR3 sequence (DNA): TGCACTGTTAGTACGCCGGGACAGGGAACCTCCTATAATTCACCCCTCCACTTT. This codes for CTVSTPGQGTSYNSPLHF.

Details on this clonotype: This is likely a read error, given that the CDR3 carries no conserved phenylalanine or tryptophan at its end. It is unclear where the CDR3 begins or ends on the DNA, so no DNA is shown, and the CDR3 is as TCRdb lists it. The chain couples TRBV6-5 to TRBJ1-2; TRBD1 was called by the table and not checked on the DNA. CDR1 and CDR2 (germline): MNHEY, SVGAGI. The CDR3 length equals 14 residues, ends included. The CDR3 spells CASSWGSPNYGYSI.

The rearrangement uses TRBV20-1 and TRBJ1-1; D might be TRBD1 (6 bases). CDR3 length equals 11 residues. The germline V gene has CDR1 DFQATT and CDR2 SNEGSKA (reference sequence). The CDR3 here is CRVTGITEAFF. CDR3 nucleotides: TGCAGAGTTACAGGGATCACTGAAGCTTTCTTT.

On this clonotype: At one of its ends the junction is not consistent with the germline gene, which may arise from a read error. The CDR3 region has the DNA TGTGCCAACAGTTACCAGCCGGGACTAGCGGGGGGATACACAGATATGCAGTATTTT. It codes for CANSYQPGLAGGYTDMQYF. This chain links TRBV6-2 or TRBV6-3 with TRBJ2-3, with 15 bases identical to TRBD2. The germline CDR1 and CDR2 sequences are MNHEY and SVGEGT. The CDR3 has 19 residues.

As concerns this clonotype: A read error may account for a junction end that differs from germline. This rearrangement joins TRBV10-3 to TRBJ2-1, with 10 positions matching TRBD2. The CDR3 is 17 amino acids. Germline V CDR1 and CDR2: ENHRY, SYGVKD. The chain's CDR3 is CAITESGNLAGDNEQFF. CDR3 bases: TGTGCCATCACTGAGTCGGGCAACCTAGCGGGAGACAATGAGCAGTTCTTC.

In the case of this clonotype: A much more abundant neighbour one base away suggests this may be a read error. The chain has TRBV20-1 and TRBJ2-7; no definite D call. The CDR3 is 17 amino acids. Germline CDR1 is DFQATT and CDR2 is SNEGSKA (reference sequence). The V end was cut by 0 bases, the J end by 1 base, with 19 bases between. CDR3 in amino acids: CSARDPWAPPRSYEQYF. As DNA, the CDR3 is TGCAGTGCTAGAGATCCCTGGGCGCCCCCACGATCCTACGAGCAGTACTTC.

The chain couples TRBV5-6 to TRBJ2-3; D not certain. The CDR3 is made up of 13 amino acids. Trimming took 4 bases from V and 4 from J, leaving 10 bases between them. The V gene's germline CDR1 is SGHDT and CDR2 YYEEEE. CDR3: CASSPQTADTQYF. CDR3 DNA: TGTGCCAGCAGCCCCCAGACCGCAGATACGCAGTATTTT.

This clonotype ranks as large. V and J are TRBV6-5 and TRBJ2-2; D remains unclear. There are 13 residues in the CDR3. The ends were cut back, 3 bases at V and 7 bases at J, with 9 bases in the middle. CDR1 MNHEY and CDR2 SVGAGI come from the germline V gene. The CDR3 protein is CASSYKAGGELFF. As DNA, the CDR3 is TGTGCCAGCAGTTATAAGGCAGGCGGGGAGCTGTTTTTT.

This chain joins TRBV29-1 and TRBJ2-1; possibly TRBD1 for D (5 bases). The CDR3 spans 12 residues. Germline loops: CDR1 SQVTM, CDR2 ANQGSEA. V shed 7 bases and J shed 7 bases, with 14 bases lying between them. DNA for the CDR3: TGCAGCGGGGGCGGACCTCAAAATGAGCAGTTCTTC. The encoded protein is CSGGGPQNEQFF.

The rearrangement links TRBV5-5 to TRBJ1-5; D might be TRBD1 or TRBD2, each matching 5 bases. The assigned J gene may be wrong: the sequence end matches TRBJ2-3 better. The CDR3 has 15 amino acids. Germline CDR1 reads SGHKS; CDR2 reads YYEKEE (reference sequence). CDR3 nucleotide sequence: TGTGCCAGCAGCGGGGGTGCCTATAGCAATCAGCCCCAGTATTTT. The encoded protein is CASSGGAYSNQPQYF.

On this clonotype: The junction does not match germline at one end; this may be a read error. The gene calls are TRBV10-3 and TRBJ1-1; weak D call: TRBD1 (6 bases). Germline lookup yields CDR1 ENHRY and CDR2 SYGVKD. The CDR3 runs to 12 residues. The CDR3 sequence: CATRRGRREVFF. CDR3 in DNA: TGTGCCACCAGGAGGGGGAGGCGTGAAGTTTTCTTT.

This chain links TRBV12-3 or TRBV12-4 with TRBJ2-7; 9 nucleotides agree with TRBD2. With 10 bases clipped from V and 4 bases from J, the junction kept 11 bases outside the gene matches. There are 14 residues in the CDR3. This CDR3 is CANSLLAGGYEQYF. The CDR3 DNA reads TGTGCCAACAGCTTACTAGCGGGCGGATACGAGCAGTACTTC.

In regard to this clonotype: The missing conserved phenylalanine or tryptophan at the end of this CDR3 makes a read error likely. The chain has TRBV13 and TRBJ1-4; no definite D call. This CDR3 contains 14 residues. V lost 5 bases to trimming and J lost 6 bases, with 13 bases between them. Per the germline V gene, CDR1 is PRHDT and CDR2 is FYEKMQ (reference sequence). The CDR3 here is CASSPGLVDEKLFI. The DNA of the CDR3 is TGTGCCAGCAGCCCTGGACTGGTGGATGAAAAACTGTTTATT.

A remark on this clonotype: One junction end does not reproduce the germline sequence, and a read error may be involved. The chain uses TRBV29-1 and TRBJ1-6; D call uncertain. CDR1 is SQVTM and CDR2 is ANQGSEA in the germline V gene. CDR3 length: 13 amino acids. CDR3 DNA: TGCAGCGTTGGGGAGACCTATAATTCACCCCTCTACTTT. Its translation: CSVGETYNSPLYF.

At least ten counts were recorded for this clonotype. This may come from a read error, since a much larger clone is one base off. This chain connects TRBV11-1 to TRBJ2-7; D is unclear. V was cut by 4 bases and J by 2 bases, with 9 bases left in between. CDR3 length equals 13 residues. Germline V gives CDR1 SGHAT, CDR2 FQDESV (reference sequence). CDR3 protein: CASSYKSAYEQYF. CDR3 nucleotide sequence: TGTGCCAGCAGCTACAAGTCGGCCTACGAGCAGTACTTC.

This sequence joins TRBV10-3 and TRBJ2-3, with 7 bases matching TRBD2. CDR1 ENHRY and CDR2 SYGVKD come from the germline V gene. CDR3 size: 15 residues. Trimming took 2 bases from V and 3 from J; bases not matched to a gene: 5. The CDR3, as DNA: TGTGCCATCAGTGAGCGGTCTAGCGGAACAGATACGCAGTATTTT. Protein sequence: CAISERSSGTDTQYF.

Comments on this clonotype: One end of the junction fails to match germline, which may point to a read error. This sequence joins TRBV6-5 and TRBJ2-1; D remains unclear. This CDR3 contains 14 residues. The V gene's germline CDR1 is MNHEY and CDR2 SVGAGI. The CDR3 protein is CASCEASSYNELFF. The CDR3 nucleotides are TGTGCCAGCTGTGAGGCGAGTTCTTACAATGAGCTGTTCTTC.

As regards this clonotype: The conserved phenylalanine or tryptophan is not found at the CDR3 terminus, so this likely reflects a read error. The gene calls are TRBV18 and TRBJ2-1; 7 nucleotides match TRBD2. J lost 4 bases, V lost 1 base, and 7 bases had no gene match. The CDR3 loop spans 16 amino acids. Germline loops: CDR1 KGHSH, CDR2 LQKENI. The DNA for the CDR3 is TGTGCCAGCTCACCACTCGCTGGCGGGGGTTACAATGAGCAGTTCCTC. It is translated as CASSPLAGGGYNEQFL.

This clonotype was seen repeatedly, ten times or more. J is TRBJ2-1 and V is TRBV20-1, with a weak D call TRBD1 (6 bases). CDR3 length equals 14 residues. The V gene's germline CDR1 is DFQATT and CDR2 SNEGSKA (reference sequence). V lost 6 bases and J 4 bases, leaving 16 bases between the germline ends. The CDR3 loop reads CSAKGTPLYNEQFF. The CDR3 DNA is TGCAGTGCCAAAGGGACACCTTTATACAATGAGCAGTTCTTC.

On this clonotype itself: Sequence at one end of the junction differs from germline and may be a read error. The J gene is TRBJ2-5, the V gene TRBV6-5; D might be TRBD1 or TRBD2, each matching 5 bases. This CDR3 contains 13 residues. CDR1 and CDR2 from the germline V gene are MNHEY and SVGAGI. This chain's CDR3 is CDSSWDVIETQYF. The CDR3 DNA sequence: TGTGACAGCTCCTGGGACGTGATAGAGACCCAGTACTTC.

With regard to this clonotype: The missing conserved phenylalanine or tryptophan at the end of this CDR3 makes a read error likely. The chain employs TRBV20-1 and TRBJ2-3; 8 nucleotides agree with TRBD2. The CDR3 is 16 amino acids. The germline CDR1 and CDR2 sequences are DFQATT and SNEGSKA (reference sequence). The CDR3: CNAEPQSGRSTDTQYL. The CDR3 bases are TGCAATGCCGAACCTCAAAGCGGGAGAAGCACAGATACGCAGTATTTG.